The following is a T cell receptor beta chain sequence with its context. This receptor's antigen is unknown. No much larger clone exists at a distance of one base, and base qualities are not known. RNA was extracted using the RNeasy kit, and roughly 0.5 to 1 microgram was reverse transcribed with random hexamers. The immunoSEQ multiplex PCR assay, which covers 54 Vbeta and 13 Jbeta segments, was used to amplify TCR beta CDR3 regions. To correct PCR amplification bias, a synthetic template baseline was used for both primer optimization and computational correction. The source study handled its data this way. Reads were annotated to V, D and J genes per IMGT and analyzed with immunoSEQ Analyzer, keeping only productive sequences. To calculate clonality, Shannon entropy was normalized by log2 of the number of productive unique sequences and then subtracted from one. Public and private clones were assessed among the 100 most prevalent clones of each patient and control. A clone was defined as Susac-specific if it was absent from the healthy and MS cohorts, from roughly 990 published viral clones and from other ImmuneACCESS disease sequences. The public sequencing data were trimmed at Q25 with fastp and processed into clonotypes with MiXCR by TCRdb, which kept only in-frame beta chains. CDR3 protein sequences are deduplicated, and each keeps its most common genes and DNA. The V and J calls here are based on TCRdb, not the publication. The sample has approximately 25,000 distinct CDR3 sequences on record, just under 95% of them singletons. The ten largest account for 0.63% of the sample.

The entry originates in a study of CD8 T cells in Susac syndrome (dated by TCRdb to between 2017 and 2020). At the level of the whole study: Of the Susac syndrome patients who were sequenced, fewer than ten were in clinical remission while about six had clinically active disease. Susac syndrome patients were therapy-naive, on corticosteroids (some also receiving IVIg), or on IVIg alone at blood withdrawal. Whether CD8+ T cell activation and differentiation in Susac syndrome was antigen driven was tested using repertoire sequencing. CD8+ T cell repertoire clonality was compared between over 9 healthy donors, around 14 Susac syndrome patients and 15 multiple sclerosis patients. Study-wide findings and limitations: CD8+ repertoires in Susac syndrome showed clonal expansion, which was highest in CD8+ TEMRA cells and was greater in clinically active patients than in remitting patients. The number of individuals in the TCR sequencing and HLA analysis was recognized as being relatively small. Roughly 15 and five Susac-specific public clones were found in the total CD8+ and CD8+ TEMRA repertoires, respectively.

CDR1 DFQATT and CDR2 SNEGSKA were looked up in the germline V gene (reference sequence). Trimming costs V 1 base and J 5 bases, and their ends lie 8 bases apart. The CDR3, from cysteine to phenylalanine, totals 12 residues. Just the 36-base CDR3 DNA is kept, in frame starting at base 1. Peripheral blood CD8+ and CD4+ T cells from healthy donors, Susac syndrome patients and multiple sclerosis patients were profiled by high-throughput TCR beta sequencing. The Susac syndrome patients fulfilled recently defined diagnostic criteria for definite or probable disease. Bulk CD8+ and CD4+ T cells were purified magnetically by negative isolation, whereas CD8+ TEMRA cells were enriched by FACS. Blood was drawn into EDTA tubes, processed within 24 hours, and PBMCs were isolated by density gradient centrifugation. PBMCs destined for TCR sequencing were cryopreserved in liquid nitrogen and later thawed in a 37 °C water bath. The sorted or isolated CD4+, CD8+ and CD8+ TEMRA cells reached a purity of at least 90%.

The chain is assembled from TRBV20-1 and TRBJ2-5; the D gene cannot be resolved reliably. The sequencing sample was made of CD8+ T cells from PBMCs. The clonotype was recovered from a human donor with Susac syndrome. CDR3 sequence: CSARVAFETQYF. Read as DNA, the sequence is TGCAGTGCTAGAGTGGCCTTCGAGACCCAGTACTTC.